The 3 T cell receptor beta chains below all came from one sample that was sequenced in a study of blood T cell repertoires in COVID-19. Using immunoSEQ multiplex PCR, the repertoire was profiled, and TCRdb retains in-frame clones only, with some absent. The repertoire includes tens of thousands of clones, about 90% of them detected once, and around 10% sits in the top ten. Sequencing used peripheral blood. These receptor sequences come from a man older than 75 with acute or convalescent COVID-19.

The chain joins TRBV4-1 to TRBJ1-2; a possible D gene is TRBD1 (5 bases). The CDR3 extends over 15 amino acids. Trimming left V 0 bases short and J 8 bases short, with 16 bases between. CDR1 and CDR2 from the germline V gene are MGHRA and YSYEKL. CDR3 sequence (DNA): TGCGCCAGCAGCCAAGACCGGGGGTCCGGGCGAGGCTACACCTTC. The encoded protein is CASSQDRGSGRGYTF.

The chain uses TRBV7-8 and TRBJ1-1; no clear D. This CDR3 spans 12 amino acids. Germline V gene data show CDR1 as SGHVS and CDR2 as FQNEAQ. V dropped 5 bases and J dropped 7 bases, with 11 bases sitting between them. The CDR3 sequence: CASSRLLIEAFF. In nucleotides, the CDR3 is TGTGCCAGCAGCCGTTTACTTATTGAAGCTTTCTTT.

The rearrangement links TRBV5-1 to TRBJ2-7; the match to TRBD1 covers 7 bases. V lost 3 bases to trimming and J lost 4 bases; unmatched junction nucleotides: 7. Germline V gives CDR1 SGHRS, CDR2 YFSETQ. The CDR3 length is 14 residues. The CDR3 loop reads CASSSTGQRYEQYF. The CDR3 nucleotides are TGCGCCAGCAGCTCGACGGGACAGCGGTACGAGCAGTACTTC. Full variable domain (remainder filled in from reference TRBV5-1 and TRBJ2-7): KAGVTQTPRYLIKTRGQQVTLSCSPISGHRSVSWYQQTPGQGLQFLFEYFSETQRNKGNFPGRFSGRQFSNSRSEMNVSTLELGDSALYLCASSSTGQRYEQYFGPGTRLTVT.